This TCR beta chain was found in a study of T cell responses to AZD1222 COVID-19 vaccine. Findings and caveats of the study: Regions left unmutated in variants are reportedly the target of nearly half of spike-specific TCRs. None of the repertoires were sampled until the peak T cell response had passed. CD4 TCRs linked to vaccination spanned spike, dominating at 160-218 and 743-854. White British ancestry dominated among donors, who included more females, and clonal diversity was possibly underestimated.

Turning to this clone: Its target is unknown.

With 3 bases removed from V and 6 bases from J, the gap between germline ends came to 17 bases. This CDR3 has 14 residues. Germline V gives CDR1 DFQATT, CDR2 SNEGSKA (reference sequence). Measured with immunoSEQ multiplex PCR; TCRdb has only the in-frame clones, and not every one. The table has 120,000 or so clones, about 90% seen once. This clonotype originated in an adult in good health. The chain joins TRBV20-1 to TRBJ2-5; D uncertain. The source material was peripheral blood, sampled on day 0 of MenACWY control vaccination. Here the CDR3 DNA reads TGCAGTGCTAGTACCCGGACGGGTGGGAAGACCCAGTACTTC. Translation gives CSASTRTGGKTQYF.